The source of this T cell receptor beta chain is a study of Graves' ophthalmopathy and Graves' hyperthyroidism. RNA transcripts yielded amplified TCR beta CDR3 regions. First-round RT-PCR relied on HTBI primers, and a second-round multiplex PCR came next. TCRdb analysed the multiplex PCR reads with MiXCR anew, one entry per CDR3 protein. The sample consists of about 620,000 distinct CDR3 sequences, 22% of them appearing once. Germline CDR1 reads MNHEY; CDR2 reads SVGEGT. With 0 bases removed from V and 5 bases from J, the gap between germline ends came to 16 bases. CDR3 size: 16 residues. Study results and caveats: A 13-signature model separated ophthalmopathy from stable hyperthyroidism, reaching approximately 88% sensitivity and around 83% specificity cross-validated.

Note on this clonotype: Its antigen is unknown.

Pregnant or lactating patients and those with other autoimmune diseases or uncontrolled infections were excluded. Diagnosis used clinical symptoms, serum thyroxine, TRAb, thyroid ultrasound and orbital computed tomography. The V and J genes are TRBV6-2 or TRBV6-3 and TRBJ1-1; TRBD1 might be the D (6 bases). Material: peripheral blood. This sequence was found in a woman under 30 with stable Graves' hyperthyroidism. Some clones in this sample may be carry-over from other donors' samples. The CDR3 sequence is CASSYSGQGRWTEAFF. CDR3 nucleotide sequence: TGTGCCAGCAGTTACTCAGGTCAGGGGCGTTGGACTGAAGCTTTCTTT.